This passage covers 19 T cell receptor beta chains from one sample sequenced in a study of vaccination and CD4 T cells after COVID-19 (dated by TCRdb to between 2021 and 2024). This sample's treatment or condition label indicates: approximately 11-day PBMC culture with coronavirus spike peptide pools or control peptides (ViraFEST assay). CD4+ T cells from unexposed donors were collected before the COVID-19 pandemic (2011-2018). These receptors' targets are unknown. The protocol used for the library was PCR. Sequencing used an Illumina iSeq 100. At the Johns Hopkins FTIC core, DNA from the cultured CD4+ T cells underwent TCR sequencing with the Oncomine TCR Beta short-read assay. The raw public data were reprocessed by TCRdb itself: fastp quality trimming at Q25, MiXCR clonotype calling, in-frame beta chains only. Each CDR3 protein gets just one entry, which takes the most common genes and DNA from the rows behind it. This sample holds around 6,600 distinct CDR3 sequences; 25% to 30% were observed only once. The ten largest clonotypes hold 30% to 40% of the sample.

Source material: CD4+ T cells from blood, cultured in vitro. These receptors all stem from a human donor in good health.

This clonotype came up a few times. This chain links TRBV19 with TRBJ1-5, with 7 bases fitting TRBD1. The CDR3 runs to 14 residues. Germline values: CDR1 LNHDA, CDR2 SQIVND (reference sequence). The V gene end was trimmed by 3 bases and the J gene end by 4 bases; junction bases not matched to a gene: 3. The CDR3 loop reads CASSMTGINQPQHF. DNA for the CDR3: TGTGCCAGTAGTATGACAGGGATTAATCAGCCCCAGCATTTT.

This clonotype has more than one count but fewer than ten. The rearrangement uses TRBV30 and TRBJ1-2; perhaps TRBD1 as D (5 bases). V was pared by 5 bases and J by 4 bases, with 14 bases between. Germline loops: CDR1 GTSNPN, CDR2 SVGIG (reference sequence). The CDR3 has 13 amino acids. CDR3 in amino acids: CAWASGGTYGYTF. CDR3 bases: TGTGCCTGGGCTTCGGGGGGTACCTATGGCTACACCTTC.

V gene TRBV7-2 combines with J gene TRBJ2-1; D remains unclear. The CDR3 is 11 amino acids. The V gene lost 2 bases and the J gene lost 9 bases, with 5 bases spanning the gap. From germline, CDR1 is SGHTA and CDR2 FQGNSA. The CDR3 loop is CASSLFPEQFF. The DNA for the CDR3 is TGTGCCAGCAGCTTATTCCCTGAGCAGTTCTTC.

This clonotype turned up a few times. The rearrangement links TRBV12-3 or TRBV12-4 to TRBJ1-1, with D maybe TRBD1 (6 bases). Between the trimmed V and J ends, which lost 10 bases and 5 bases, there was a span of 11 bases. This CDR3 has 11 residues. The CDR3 reads CAIQGFTEAFF. CDR3 nucleotide sequence: TGTGCCATCCAGGGGTTTACTGAAGCTTTCTTT.

The V call is TRBV7-9, the J call TRBJ1-1, with D hard to call. Trimming took off 4 bases at V and 1 base at J, with 10 bases between the two ends. This CDR3 spans 14 amino acids. The germline CDR1 and CDR2 sequences are SEHNR and FQNEAQ (reference sequence). The CDR3 DNA reads as TGTGCCAGCAGCTCTCGGACCGCGAACACTGAAGCTTTCTTT. Its translation is CASSSRTANTEAFF.

The chain recombines TRBV2 with TRBJ2-7; 12 nucleotides line up with TRBD2. The CDR3 spans 13 residues. Germline assignment: CDR1 SNHLY and CDR2 FYNNEI. Losses at the gene ends were 8 bases for V and 6 bases for J; bases not matched to a gene: 5. The CDR3 here is CASLAGGPGEQYF. CDR3 nucleotide sequence: TGTGCCAGCCTAGCGGGGGGGCCTGGCGAGCAGTACTTC.

V gene TRBV5-5 combines with J gene TRBJ1-1, with a possible D match to TRBD1 (5 bases). CDR3 length: 13 residues. Germline assignment: CDR1 SGHKS and CDR2 YYEKEE (reference sequence). Deletions cut 4 bases from V and 6 bases from J, with 13 bases between. The CDR3 loop reads CASSLDSSPEAFF. Here the CDR3 DNA reads TGTGCCAGCAGCCTTGACAGTTCGCCTGAAGCTTTCTTT.

This clonotype was recorded only once. The chain is built from TRBV25-1 and TRBJ2-5; no clear D gene. From germline, CDR1 is MGHDK and CDR2 SYGVNS. Trimming pared 4 bases from V and 2 bases from J, leaving 2 bases between. The CDR3 sequence is 11 residues long. The DNA for the CDR3 is TGTGCCAGCAGTGGGCAAGAGACCCAGTACTTC. Encoded protein: CASSGQETQYF.

The genes are TRBV21-1 and TRBJ2-7; TRBD1 is the table's D call and was not checked against the DNA. TRBV21-1 is marked as a pseudogene. CDR3 length: 17 residues. The CDR3 loop reads CASSKPANPGQAYEQYF. The DNA for the CDR3 is TGTGCCAGCAGCAAACCCGCGAACCCGGGACAGGCCTACGAGCAGTACTTC.

V is TRBV6-4 and J is TRBJ2-2; D is unclear. Between the trimmed V and J ends, which lost 8 bases and 1 base, there was a span of 8 bases. Germline-derived CDR1 and CDR2 are MRHNA and SNTAGT. There are 13 residues in the CDR3. The chain's CDR3 is CASSEGNTGELFF. The CDR3 DNA sequence: TGTGCCAGCTCGGAAGGGAACACCGGGGAGCTGTTTTTT.

Here the CDR3 reads CASSSTSGGNTDTQYF. The CDR3 coding sequence is TGTGCCAGCAGCTCCACTAGCGGGGGGAACACAGATACGCAGTATTTT. This sequence joins TRBV7-3 and TRBJ2-3, with 12 bases lining up with TRBD2. This CDR3 comprises 16 residues. Losses at the gene ends were 4 bases for V and 2 bases for J; bases not matched to a gene: 4. The germline V gene has CDR1 SGHTA and CDR2 FQGTGA.

The V call is TRBV6-1, the J call TRBJ1-6; 8 bases agree with TRBD1. The CDR3 length is 14 residues. The junction had 5 bases not matched to a gene; V was cut back by 5 bases and J by 8 bases. The germline CDR1 and CDR2 sequences are MNHNS and SASEGT. Here the CDR3 DNA reads TGTGCCAGCAGTATGACAGGGGTGGATTCACCCCTCCACTTT. It is translated as CASSMTGVDSPLHF.

This clonotype has just a few counts. The chain employs TRBV12-3 or TRBV12-4 and TRBJ2-1; D gene ambiguous. The V gene lost 7 bases and the J gene lost 5 bases, with 15 bases spanning the gap. The length of the CDR3 is 14 residues. The CDR3 region is CASNDRAENNEQFF. Written as DNA, the CDR3 is TGTGCCAGCAACGACCGGGCGGAGAACAATGAGCAGTTCTTC.

This clonotype turned up a few times. This sequence joins TRBV27 and TRBJ1-6; 9 nucleotides agree with TRBD1. Looked up from germline, CDR1 is MNHEY and CDR2 is SMNVEV (reference sequence). This CDR3 is built from 15 residues. The V and J ends lost 3 bases and 4 bases, in that order; junction bases with no gene match: 1. The CDR3 loop reads CASSFGTGYNSPLHF. The CDR3 DNA follows: TGTGCCAGCAGTTTCGGGACAGGGTATAATTCACCCCTCCACTTT.

This chain links TRBV11-3 with TRBJ2-1, with 10 nucleotides matching TRBD2. Germline trimming cut 4 bases from V and 4 bases from J; bases unmatched to any gene: 4. The germline V gene has CDR1 SGHNT and CDR2 YENEEA. The CDR3 runs to 15 residues. DNA for the CDR3: TGTGCCAGCAGCTCAAGCGGGGGGGGGTACAATGAGCAGTTCTTC. Its protein product is CASSSSGGGYNEQFF.

The genes are TRBV12-3 or TRBV12-4 and TRBJ1-2, with 9 positions matching TRBD1. V lost 6 bases to trimming and J lost 3 bases; unmatched junction nucleotides: 8. The CDR3 covers 15 residues. The DNA of the CDR3 is TGTGCCAGCAGGGGACAGGGCTCCTCTTACTATGGCTACACCTTC. As protein: CASRGQGSSYYGYTF.

CDR3 residues: CSVERSQRAFF. CDR3 nucleotide sequence: TGCAGCGTTGAAAGGAGTCAGAGGGCTTTCTTT. The gene calls are TRBV29-1 and TRBJ1-1; no definite D call. Germline CDR1 and CDR2: SQVTM and ANQGSEA. The CDR3 loop spans 11 amino acids. V lost 2 bases to trimming and J lost 11 bases, with 12 bases between them.

This chain links TRBV6-4 with TRBJ2-6, with a possible D match to TRBD1 (5 bases). Germline CDR1 reads MRHNA; CDR2 reads SNTAGT. V lost 3 bases and J lost 0, with 6 bases in between. The CDR3 has 15 amino acids. The CDR3 DNA is TGTGCCAGCAGTGAACAGGTCTCTGGGGCCAACGTCCTGACTTTC. The encoded protein is CASSEQVSGANVLTF.

The chain links TRBV30 to TRBJ1-6, with D hard to call. V lost 7 bases to trimming and J lost 9 bases, with 10 bases between them. CDR3 length equals 11 residues. Germline CDR1 reads GTSNPN; CDR2 reads SVGIG (reference sequence). In DNA form, the CDR3 reads TGTGCCTCCAAGTGGGGTTCACCCCTCCACTTT. It encodes CASKWGSPLHF.